These 20 T cell receptor beta chains share one sample of origin, sequenced in a study of shared clonotypes between healthy human individuals. Method: immunoSEQ multiplex PCR; TCRdb's copy keeps in-frame clones and lacks some. The sample has hundreds of thousands of clones; 60% to 80% are singletons. Material: PBMCs. The receptor set was obtained from a woman aged 35 to 49 in good health. Some clones in this sample may be carry-over from other donors' samples.

V and J are TRBV2 and TRBJ2-2; 7 positions agree with TRBD2. After removal of 4 bases from V and 2 bases from J, the junction contained 4 bases not matched to a gene. This CDR3 spans 15 amino acids. CDR1 is SNHLY and CDR2 is FYNNEI in the germline V gene. CDR3 bases: TGTGCCAGCAGTGGACTAGCCGATAACACCGGGGAGCTGTTTTTT. It encodes CASSGLADNTGELFF.

This clone was observed a few times. The rearrangement links TRBV29-1 to TRBJ2-7; 14 nucleotides match TRBD2. The V segment lost 4 bases and the J segment 4 bases; nucleotides outside the gene matches: 3. The CDR3 spans 14 residues. Germline V CDR1 and CDR2: SQVTM, ANQGSEA. CDR3 nucleotide sequence: TGCAGCGTTGGGGGACTAGCGGGAGAGTACGAGCAGTACTTC. It codes for CSVGGLAGEYEQYF.

This clone was recorded once. The chain links TRBV11-2 to TRBJ1-2; tentatively, D is TRBD1 (5 bases). The V end was cut by 2 bases, the J end by 11 bases, with 15 bases between. Germline loops: CDR1 SGHAT, CDR2 FQNNGV. This CDR3 has 13 residues. This CDR3 is CASSLTPGSRYTF. Here the CDR3 DNA reads TGTGCCAGCAGCTTAACACCAGGGAGTCGATACACCTTC.

This clone was counted only a few times. This CDR3 is CASSRREREVGTQYF. CDR3 in DNA: TGTGCCAGCAGCCGCAGGGAGCGGGAGGTTGGTACGCAGTATTTT. This sequence joins TRBV5-4 and TRBJ2-3, with TRBD2 matching over 9 bases. The CDR3 has 15 residues. Trimming at V came to 4 bases and at J to 8 bases, leaving 11 bases not matched to a gene. CDR1 is SGHNT and CDR2 is YYREEE in the germline V gene (reference sequence).

The count of this clone is one. Sequence at one end of the junction differs from germline and may be a read error. The V and J genes are TRBV11-2 and TRBJ2-2; 10 bases align to TRBD1. The CDR3 covers 15 residues. Germline V gene data show CDR1 as SGHAT and CDR2 as FQNNGV. CDR3 nucleotide sequence: TGTGCCAGCAGCTCGACAGGGGGCATGGCCGGGGGGCTGTTTTTT. Protein: CASSSTGGMAGGLFF.

There are a few counts of this clone. J is TRBJ1-5 and V is TRBV11-2; 9 nucleotides agree with TRBD1. The germline CDR1 and CDR2 sequences are SGHAT and FQNNGV. V was pared by 3 bases and J by 6 bases, with 6 bases of the junction left unmatched. The CDR3 runs to 15 residues. CDR3 protein: CASSLDRGVGQPQHF. The CDR3, as DNA: TGTGCCAGCAGCTTGGACAGGGGAGTAGGTCAGCCCCAGCATTTT. Together with reference TRBV11-2 and TRBJ1-5, the CDR3 gives the full variable domain: EAGVAQSPRYKIIEKRQSVAFWCNPISGHATLYWYQQILGQGPKLLIQFQNNGVVDDSQLPKDRFSAERLKGVDSTLKIQPAKLEDSAVYLCASSLDRGVGQPQHFGDGTRLSIL.

J is TRBJ2-3 and V is TRBV2, with 10 bases aligning to TRBD1. The length of the CDR3 is 14 residues. J gave up 7 bases and V 4 bases, and 5 bases lay outside the gene matches. Germline loops: CDR1 SNHLY, CDR2 FYNNEI. The CDR3 loop is CASSGQGAAYTQYF. The CDR3 DNA follows: TGTGCCAGCAGTGGACAGGGGGCAGCTTATACGCAGTATTTT.

This rearrangement joins TRBV5-4 to TRBJ2-1; 8 nucleotides line up with TRBD1. Germline CDR1 reads SGHNT; CDR2 reads YYREEE (reference sequence). The CDR3 loop spans 14 amino acids. V shed 5 bases, J shed 7 bases, and the junction held 8 bases outside the gene matches. CDR3 loop: CASSRTNRGNEQFF. The DNA of the CDR3 is TGTGCCAGCAGTCGGACTAACAGGGGGAATGAGCAGTTCTTC.

A note on this clone: This may come from a read error, since a much larger clone is one base off. V is TRBV27 and J is TRBJ2-7, with 8 positions matching TRBD1. CDR1 and CDR2 (germline): MNHEY, SMNVEV (reference sequence). There are 12 residues in the CDR3. The junction had 1 base not matched to a gene; V was cut back by 8 bases and J by 1 base. The CDR3 bases are TGTGCCAGCCGGGACAGGTCCTACGAGCAGTACTTC. Its protein is CASRDRSYEQYF.

The chain couples TRBV6-1 to TRBJ1-4; D is undetermined. This CDR3 is 14 amino acids long. The ends were cut back, 6 bases at V and 0 bases at J, with 8 bases in the middle. CDR1 and CDR2 (germline): MNHNS, SASEGT. The CDR3 coding sequence is TGTGCCAGCAGCGACGGAGCAACTAATGAAAAACTGTTTTTT. Translation: CASSDGATNEKLFF.

This rearrangement joins TRBV5-1 to TRBJ2-5; a weak D match, TRBD2 (6 bases). Germline CDR1 is SGHRS and CDR2 is YFSETQ. The V and J ends lost 0 bases and 4 bases respectively, with 13 bases between them. The CDR3 runs to 15 residues. The CDR3 sequence is CASSLDGRGRETQYF. Here the CDR3 DNA reads TGCGCCAGCAGCTTGGACGGGAGAGGGAGAGAGACCCAGTACTTC.

The genes are TRBV7-2 and TRBJ1-1; D ambiguous. The germline V gene encodes CDR1 SGHTA and CDR2 FQGNSA. The ends were cut back, 2 bases at V and 3 bases at J, with 7 bases in the middle. This CDR3 is 13 amino acids long. The CDR3: CASSLQVYTEAFF. CDR3 coding DNA: TGTGCCAGCAGCTTACAGGTTTACACTGAAGCTTTCTTT.

The chain is built from TRBV5-1 and TRBJ2-3; D perhaps matches TRBD2 (6 bases). There are 15 residues in the CDR3. V was cut by 3 bases and J by 0 bases, with 11 bases left in between. Germline CDR1 is SGHRS and CDR2 is YFSETQ. The CDR3 DNA sequence: TGCGCCAGCAGCTCCACAGCGGGTAGCACAGATACGCAGTATTTT. This translates into CASSSTAGSTDTQYF.

This clone was observed a handful of times. This may stem from a read error, because a much larger clone lies one nucleotide away. This sample includes further DNA sequences coding for the same CDR3. This chain uses TRBV11-2 with TRBJ1-5; D gene ambiguous. V shed 6 bases and J shed 4 bases, with 10 bases lying between them. CDR3 length: 13 residues. Germline V lookup: CDR1 SGHAT, CDR2 FQNNGV. CDR3 coding DNA: TGTGCCAGCAGTCCTGGGCAGAATCAGCCCCAGCATTTT. Translated, it gives CASSPGQNQPQHF. Variable domain in full (rest from reference TRBV11-2 and TRBJ1-5): EAGVAQSPRYKIIEKRQSVAFWCNPISGHATLYWYQQILGQGPKLLIQFQNNGVVDDSQLPKDRFSAERLKGVDSTLKIQPAKLEDSAVYLCASSPGQNQPQHFGDGTRLSIL.

The gene calls are TRBV5-1 and TRBJ1-1, with D perhaps matching TRBD1 (5 bases). V lost 0 bases and J 5 bases, leaving 11 bases between the germline ends. Germline loops: CDR1 SGHRS, CDR2 YFSETQ. This CDR3 has 14 residues. CDR3 bases: TGCGCCAGCAGCTTGGTGATAAAGGGGACTGAAGCTTTCTTT. It encodes CASSLVIKGTEAFF.

V is TRBV10-3 and J is TRBJ2-1, with D perhaps TRBD2 (6 bases). V gave up 8 bases and J gave up 4 bases, with 12 bases separating them. This CDR3 is built from 13 residues. Germline V gene lookup returns CDR1 ENHRY and CDR2 SYGVKD. CDR3 sequence (DNA): TGTGCCATCTTGGGGGGAAAATACAATGAGCAGTTCTTC. Its protein product is CAILGGKYNEQFF.

The chain joins TRBV5-4 to TRBJ2-1; 7 positions match TRBD2. The CDR3 sequence is 15 residues long. The J segment lost 6 bases and the V segment lost 0 bases, leaving 6 bases of the junction unmatched. The germline gives CDR1 SGHNT, CDR2 YYREEE (reference sequence). Here the CDR3 DNA reads TGTGCCAGCAGCTTGGGTGGGAGGGCCTCCAATGAGCAGTTCTTC. Translating gives CASSLGGRASNEQFF.

With regard to this clone: It is likely a read error: a sequence one base away is far more abundant. The gene calls are TRBV7-9 and TRBJ2-2; 8 bases map to TRBD2. CDR1 and CDR2 (germline): SEHNR, FQNEAQ (reference sequence). The CDR3 loop spans 16 amino acids. CDR3 amino acids: CASNLAGSSGTGELFF. The CDR3 DNA follows: TGTGCCAGCAACTTAGCGGGATCATCAGGCACCGGGGAGCTGTTTTTT.

V usage is TRBV30 and J usage is TRBJ2-7; weak D call: TRBD2 (5 bases). V gave up 1 base and J gave up 4 bases, with 8 bases separating them. The CDR3 contains 12 residues. Per germline, CDR1 GTSNPN and CDR2 SVGIG (reference sequence). The CDR3 nucleotides read TGTGCCTGGAGTGCGACGGGATACGAGCAGTACTTC. Its protein product is CAWSATGYEQYF.

In this sample, this clone turned up a few times. This sequence joins TRBV7-9 and TRBJ1-2; D is undetermined. V was shortened by 3 bases and J by 4 bases, with 12 bases between the two germline ends. CDR1 is SEHNR and CDR2 is FQNEAQ in the germline V gene (reference sequence). The CDR3 totals 14 residues. The CDR3 bases are TGTGCCAGCAGCTTCGGGCAACCGCGCTATGGCTACACCTTC. Translating gives CASSFGQPRYGYTF. Using reference TRBV7-9 and TRBJ1-2 for the parts outside the CDR3, the full variable domain is DTGVSQNPRHKITKRGQNVTFRCDPISEHNRLYWYRQTLGQGPEFLTYFQNEAQLEKSRLLSDRFSAERPKGSFSTLEIQRTEQGDSAMYLCASSFGQPRYGYTFGSGTRLTVV.